A selection of T cell receptor beta chains follows, all from one sample in a study of siplizumab effects on memory and regulatory T cells. Data came from immunoSEQ multiplex PCR; TCRdb stores just in-frame clones and leaves some out. The sample consists of over 45,000 clones, around 97% of them appearing once. The sample consisted of naive CD8+ T cells sorted from blood. Receptors originate from a human donor in good health. Both conserved end residues are trimmed from each CDR3. Each record gives: V gene, J gene, CDR3 protein.

TRBV7-9	TRBJ1-4	ASSSAGQGMGKLF
TRBV9	TRBJ1-5	ASSLGQGGRHQPQH
TRBV5-5	TRBJ1-5	ASSPGGYSNQPQH
TRBV4-1	TRBJ2-7	ASSQDSSLQY
TRBV9	TRBJ2-7	ASSVGHGSYEQY
TRBV12-5	TRBJ1-5	ASGLGLHNQPQH
TRBV5-1	TRBJ1-2	ASATGDAPSDYGYT
TRBV30	TRBJ2-7	AWSVSPYEQY
TRBV19	TRBJ1-1	ASSIGLGGGTEAF
TRBV27	TRBJ2-7	ASSWGGEQY
TRBV14	TRBJ2-5	ASSPPQRGETQY
TRBV29-1	TRBJ2-1	SVRDPNEQF
TRBV13	TRBJ1-1	ASSPPEEAF
TRBV19	TRBJ2-5	ASSMSGGTQY
TRBV10-3	TRBJ2-1	ATSYDYNEQF
TRBV7-3	TRBJ2-5	ASSRGLADQETQY
TRBV4-1	TRBJ2-1	ASSQAPWSGRSMNEQF
TRBV10-1	TRBJ2-7	ASSEWTGLSYEQY
TRBV10-2	TRBJ2-1	ASSETSGRYNEQF
TRBV19	TRBJ1-5	ASSFRGRQPQH
TRBV9	TRBJ2-3	ASSRSPDTQY
TRBV30	TRBJ1-1	AWREAGANTEAF
TRBV12-5	TRBJ2-3	ASGIGEADTQY
TRBV7-9	TRBJ1-2	ASSQQGAEGYT
TRBV5-4	TRBJ1-2	ASSFGQNYGYT
TRBV27	TRBJ2-7	ASSFGREYEQY
TRBV19	TRBJ2-7	ASSIEGNEQY
TRBV7-9	TRBJ2-1	ASSPTSGSYNEQF
TRBV6-1	TRBJ1-2	ASSAGRAVSNYGYT
TRBV4-1	TRBJ2-1	ASSPRAVWGEQF
TRBV15	TRBJ2-2	ATSIAIGGKDTGELF
TRBV27	TRBJ1-2	ASSLRGPDYGYT
TRBV11-3	TRBJ2-1	ASSEANEQF
TRBV7-9	TRBJ2-7	ASISPGSAPHEQY
TRBV27	TRBJ2-7	ASSLGRGYEQY
TRBV9	TRBJ2-3	ASSVSSTDTQY
TRBV6-5	TRBJ1-3	ASSYSRESGNTIY
TRBV11-2	TRBJ1-4	ASSLDRTATF
TRBV28	TRBJ1-1	ASSLDRGEGRAF
TRBV25-1	TRBJ2-2	ASSELGQGRPGELF
TRBV2	TRBJ1-3	ASRPGNTIY
TRBV6-5	TRBJ2-5	ASSQWTGTEETQY
TRBV29-1	TRBJ1-2	SVVGTGGGYT
TRBV7-9	TRBJ1-1	ASSSPGFWEAF
TRBV19	TRBJ2-7	ASSSRELAPYEQY
TRBV15	TRBJ2-7	ATSRPSAYEQY
TRBV5-1	TRBJ2-1	ASRETSGRAGYNEQF